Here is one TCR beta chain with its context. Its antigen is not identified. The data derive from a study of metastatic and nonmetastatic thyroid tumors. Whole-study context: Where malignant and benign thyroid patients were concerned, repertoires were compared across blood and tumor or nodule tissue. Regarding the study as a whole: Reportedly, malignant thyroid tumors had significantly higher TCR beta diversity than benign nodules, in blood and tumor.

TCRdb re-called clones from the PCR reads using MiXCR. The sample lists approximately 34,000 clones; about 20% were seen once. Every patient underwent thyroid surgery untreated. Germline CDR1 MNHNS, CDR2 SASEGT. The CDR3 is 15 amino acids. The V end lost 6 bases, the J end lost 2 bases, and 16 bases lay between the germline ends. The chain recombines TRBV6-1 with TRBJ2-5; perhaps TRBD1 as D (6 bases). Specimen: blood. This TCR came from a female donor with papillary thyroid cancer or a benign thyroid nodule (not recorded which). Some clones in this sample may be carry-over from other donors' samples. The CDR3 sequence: CASRSTHTGQETQYF. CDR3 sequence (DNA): TGTGCCAGCAGGTCCACTCATACAGGGCAAGAGACCCAGTACTTC.